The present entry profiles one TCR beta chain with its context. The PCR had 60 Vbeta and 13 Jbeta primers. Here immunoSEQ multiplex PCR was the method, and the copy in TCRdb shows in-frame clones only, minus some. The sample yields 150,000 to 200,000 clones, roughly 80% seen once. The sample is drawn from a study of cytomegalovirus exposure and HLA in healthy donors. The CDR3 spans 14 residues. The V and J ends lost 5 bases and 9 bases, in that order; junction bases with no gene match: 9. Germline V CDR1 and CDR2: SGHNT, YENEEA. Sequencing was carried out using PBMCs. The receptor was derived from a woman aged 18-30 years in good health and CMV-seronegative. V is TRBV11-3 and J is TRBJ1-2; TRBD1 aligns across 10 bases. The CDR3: CASSPRQGAPSYTF. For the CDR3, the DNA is TGTGCCAGCAGCCCGAGACAGGGGGCGCCGAGCTACACCTTC.